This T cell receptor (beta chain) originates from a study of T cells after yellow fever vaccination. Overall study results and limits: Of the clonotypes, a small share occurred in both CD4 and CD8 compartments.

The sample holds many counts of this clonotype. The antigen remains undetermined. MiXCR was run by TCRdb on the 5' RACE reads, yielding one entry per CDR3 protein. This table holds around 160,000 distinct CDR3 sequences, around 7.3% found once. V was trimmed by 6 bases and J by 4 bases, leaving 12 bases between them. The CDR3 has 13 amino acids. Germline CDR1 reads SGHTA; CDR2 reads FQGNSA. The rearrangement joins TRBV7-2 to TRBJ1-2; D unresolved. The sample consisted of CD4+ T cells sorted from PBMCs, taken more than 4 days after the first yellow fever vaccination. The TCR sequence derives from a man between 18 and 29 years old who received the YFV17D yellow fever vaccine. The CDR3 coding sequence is TGTGCCAGCAGAACCGAGGGTTCCTATGGCTACACCTTC. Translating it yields CASRTEGSYGYTF.